This entry features one T cell receptor (beta chain) sequence. What it binds is not known. This sample was taken from a study of response to subunit inactivated influenza vaccine. CDR3 length: 13 amino acids. Germline V gene lookup returns CDR1 ENHRY and CDR2 SYGVKD. Trimming pared 10 bases from V and 3 bases from J, leaving 15 bases between. Study-level results: There was a suggestion from the authors that each seasonal influenza vaccination recruits few new T cells.

TCRdb passed the RT-PCR reads through MiXCR, listing each CDR3 protein once. The top ten clones hold under 2.5% of a sample with about 480,000 distinct CDR3 sequences, approximately 24% of them seen once. The sample in question was CD4+ T cells sorted from PBMCs, obtained roughly 5 days after vaccination. The rearrangement joins TRBV10-3 to TRBJ1-2, with a weak D call TRBD1 (5 bases). The clonotype originates from a man over 45 who received an inactivated influenza vaccine. The CDR3 here is CATSPGTDYGYTF. The CDR3 nucleotides are TGTGCCACCTCCCCTGGGACGGACTATGGCTACACCTTC.